These T cell receptor beta chains were read from a single sample in a study of control samples from healthy donors and cancer patients. Repertoires were generated with immunoSEQ multiplex PCR, while TCRdb's copy carries only in-frame clones and drops some. The data contain under 95,000 clones, about 80% of them singletons. Input material: blood. The receptors stem from a man between 50 and 59 years old in good health. Both conserved end residues are part of each CDR3. A D gene is named only where the DNA matches it firmly. Clone size appears in some rows only: once, few, many, or a class for an expanded clone.

size	V	D	J	DNA	CDR3
NA	TRBV3-1/TRBV3-2	TRBD1	TRBJ1-5	TGTGCCAGCAGCCAAGGGTCCCCTCGAGACAGGGTTAGCAATCAGCCCCAGCATTTT	CASSQGSPRDRVSNQPQHF
NA	TRBV4-3	NA	TRBJ2-3	TGCGCCAGCAGCCTAGGCACGGTTGGGGATACGCAGTATTTT	CASSLGTVGDTQYF
once	TRBV19	TRBD2	TRBJ2-7	TGTGCCAGTAGCTCCGACCAGTCCCGAAGACTAGCGGGAGGTCTTCAATACGAGCAGTACTTC	CASSSDQSRRLAGGLQYEQYF
NA	TRBV4-2	NA	TRBJ1-5	TGTGCCAGCAGCCAAGAAAGGAGGGGTCGCAATCAGCCCCAGCATTTT	CASSQERRGRNQPQHF
NA	TRBV7-2	TRBD1	TRBJ2-7	TGTGCCAGCAGCCCCGCGGGACAGGTAGCCTACGAGCAGTACTTC	CASSPAGQVAYEQYF
NA	TRBV7-9	NA	TRBJ1-3	TGTGCCAGCAGCTTAGTTGACAGGTACCTCTCTGGAAACACCATATATTTT	CASSLVDRYLSGNTIYF
NA	TRBV4-1	NA	TRBJ1-2	TGCGCCAGCAGCCAAGAACTCAGGGTTTACTATGGCTACACCTTC	CASSQELRVYYGYTF
NA	TRBV3-1/TRBV3-2	TRBD1	TRBJ2-6	TGTGCCAGCAGCCAGAGGACAGGGGGAGGGGCCAACGTCCTGACTTTC	CASSQRTGGGANVLTF
NA	TRBV4-3	TRBD2	TRBJ2-7	TGCGCCAGCAGCCAAGATAAAATCGGCCTAGCGGGAGTCATCTCCTACGAGCAGTACTTC	CASSQDKIGLAGVISYEQYF
NA	TRBV2	NA	TRBJ1-1	TGTGCCAGCGGGGAGGTGAACACTGAAGCTTTCTTT	CASGEVNTEAFF
NA	TRBV28	TRBD1	TRBJ1-1	TGTGCCAGCAGTTCCGGGACAGGGGGTTCAAGAGCTTTCTTT	CASSSGTGGSRAFF
NA	TRBV11-3	NA	TRBJ2-3	TGTGCCAGCAGCTTAGACAGCACAGATACGCAGTATTTT	CASSLDSTDTQYF
NA	TRBV6-5	NA	TRBJ2-3	TGTGCCAGCATCGGCACAGATACGCAGTATTTT	CASIGTDTQYF
NA	TRBV5-1	NA	TRBJ2-5	TGCGCCAGCAGCGGCGGGGCTAGTCTCTCGGAGACCCAGTACTTC	CASSGGASLSETQYF
NA	TRBV14	NA	TRBJ2-5	TGTGCCAGCAGCCAAGGATCACTGGGGCTCGCCCAGTACTTC	CASSQGSLGLAQYF
once	TRBV7-2	NA	TRBJ2-5	TGTGCCAGCAGCCAAACGTGGGGGGCCCAGTACTTC	CASSQTWGAQYF
NA	TRBV5-6	TRBD1	TRBJ1-2	TGTGCCAGCAGATTGGACAGGGGAGTCTATGGCTACACCTTC	CASRLDRGVYGYTF